A selection of T cell receptor beta chains follows, all from one sample in a study of T cells in Graves' hyperthyroidism and ophthalmopathy. Each CDR3 protein is one row after TCRdb ran MiXCR on the multiplex PCR reads. Of around 580,000 distinct CDR3 sequences listed, roughly 50% are singletons. Sequencing was carried out using peripheral blood or thyroid tissue (not recorded which). These receptors were obtained from a woman between 18 and 30 years old with Graves' hyperthyroidism. Each CDR3 is given with its conserved first and last residue. D genes are given only for firm matches. Some rows have no size entry. The others give once, few or many, or a class for an expanded clone.

D gene: -
clone size: many
J gene: TRBJ2-5
V gene: TRBV19
CDR3 protein: CASSSRDYQETQYF
CDR3 DNA: TGTGCCAGTAGTTCCCGGGACTACCAAGAGACCCAGTACTTC

D gene: TRBD1
clone size: many
J gene: TRBJ1-2
V gene: TRBV11-3
CDR3 protein: CASSFAGQGNYGYTF
CDR3 DNA: TGTGCCAGCAGCTTTGCGGGACAGGGAAACTATGGCTACACCTTC

D gene: TRBD1
clone size: -
J gene: TRBJ1-3
V gene: TRBV2
CDR3 protein: CASSRQGRSGNTTYF
CDR3 DNA: TGTGCCAGCAGTCGACAGGGGAGATCTGGAAACACCACATATTTT

D gene: TRBD1
clone size: -
J gene: TRBJ1-5
V gene: TRBV29-1
CDR3 protein: CSARQGGAQPQHF
CDR3 DNA: TGCAGCGCTAGACAGGGGGGAGCTCAGCCCCAGCATTTT

D gene: TRBD1
clone size: -
J gene: TRBJ1-4
V gene: TRBV2
CDR3 protein: CASSLDRVGEKLFF
CDR3 DNA: TGTGCCAGCAGTCTAGACAGGGTAGGCGAAAAACTGTTTTTT

D gene: -
clone size: -
J gene: TRBJ1-2
V gene: TRBV10-3
CDR3 protein: CAISDQDINGYTF
CDR3 DNA: TGTGCCATCAGTGACCAGGACATAAATGGCTACACCTTC

D gene: TRBD1
clone size: -
J gene: TRBJ1-2
V gene: TRBV7-3
CDR3 protein: CASSLDRDYTF
CDR3 DNA: TGTGCCAGCAGCTTAGACAGGGACTACACCTTC

D gene: -
clone size: -
J gene: TRBJ1-3
V gene: TRBV7-9
CDR3 protein: CASSLEFAGNTIYF
CDR3 DNA: TGTGCCAGCAGCTTAGAATTTGCTGGAAACACCATATATTTT

D gene: TRBD1
clone size: many
J gene: TRBJ1-5
V gene: TRBV4-1
CDR3 protein: CASSQGTGGRNQPQHF
CDR3 DNA: TGCGCCAGCAGCCAAGGAACAGGGGGTAGAAATCAGCCCCAGCATTTT

D gene: -
clone size: -
J gene: TRBJ2-6
V gene: TRBV10-3
CDR3 protein: CAISEDLEANVLTF
CDR3 DNA: TGTGCCATCAGTGAGGACCTGGAGGCCAACGTCCTGACTTTC

D gene: TRBD1
clone size: -
J gene: TRBJ2-2
V gene: TRBV2
CDR3 protein: CASSSDRRSTGELFF
CDR3 DNA: TGTGCCAGCAGTTCGGACAGGCGGAGCACCGGGGAGCTGTTTTTT

D gene: -
clone size: -
J gene: TRBJ1-2
V gene: TRBV7-6
CDR3 protein: CASSLSGDGSGNTF
CDR3 DNA: TGTGCCAGCAGCTTATCCGGGGACGGCTCTGGAAACACCTTC

D gene: -
clone size: -
J gene: TRBJ1-3
V gene: TRBV27
CDR3 protein: CASTRRLVAGNTIYF
CDR3 DNA: TGTGCCAGCACTAGGCGGTTAGTGGCTGGAAACACCATATATTTT

D gene: TRBD1
clone size: many
J gene: TRBJ1-5
V gene: TRBV2
CDR3 protein: CASSGQGGVQPQHF
CDR3 DNA: TGTGCCAGCAGTGGACAGGGAGGAGTTCAGCCCCAGCATTTT

D gene: -
clone size: many
J gene: TRBJ1-6
V gene: TRBV10-3
CDR3 protein: CAISESLGGGWNSPLHF
CDR3 DNA: TGTGCCATCAGTGAGTCCCTCGGAGGGGGGTGGAATTCACCCCTCCACTTT

D gene: -
clone size: many
J gene: TRBJ1-5
V gene: TRBV6-5
CDR3 protein: CVTGGRDQPQHF
CDR3 DNA: TGTGTGACGGGGGGTAGGGATCAGCCCCAGCATTTT

D gene: -
clone size: -
J gene: TRBJ1-1
V gene: TRBV7-8
CDR3 protein: CASSLGQGIEAFF
CDR3 DNA: TGTGCCAGCAGCTTAGGCCAGGGAATTGAAGCTTTCTTT

D gene: TRBD2
clone size: -
J gene: TRBJ2-1
V gene: TRBV20-1
CDR3 protein: CSASPSGTSSYNEQFF
CDR3 DNA: TGCAGTGCTAGCCCTAGCGGGACTAGCTCCTACAATGAGCAGTTCTTC

D gene: -
clone size: many
J gene: TRBJ2-5
V gene: TRBV13
CDR3 protein: CASSSAVVGSKETQYF
CDR3 DNA: TGTGCCAGCAGCTCTGCAGTGGTTGGATCGAAAGAGACCCAGTACTTC

D gene: -
clone size: -
J gene: TRBJ2-2
V gene: TRBV7-9
CDR3 protein: CASSLLTDQNTGELSW
CDR3 DNA: TGTGCCAGCAGCTTACTGACAGACCAGAACACCGGGGAGCTGTCTTGG

D gene: -
clone size: few
J gene: TRBJ2-3
V gene: TRBV18
CDR3 protein: CASTPLGSTDTQYF
CDR3 DNA: TGTGCCAGCACTCCACTAGGGAGCACAGATACGCAGTATTTT

D gene: TRBD2
clone size: few
J gene: TRBJ2-3
V gene: TRBV7-8
CDR3 protein: CASSLRTSATDTQYF
CDR3 DNA: TGTGCCAGCAGCTTACGGACTAGCGCCACAGATACGCAGTATTTT

D gene: TRBD1
clone size: many
J gene: TRBJ1-5
V gene: TRBV24-1
CDR3 protein: CATSDSYRGAQPQHF
CDR3 DNA: TGTGCCACCAGTGATTCGTACAGGGGGGCTCAGCCCCAGCATTTT

D gene: -
clone size: many
J gene: TRBJ2-2
V gene: TRBV20-1
CDR3 protein: CSALPDSNTGELFF
CDR3 DNA: TGCAGTGCCCTCCCGGACAGCAACACCGGGGAGCTGTTTTTT

D gene: -
clone size: -
J gene: TRBJ1-1
V gene: TRBV2
CDR3 protein: CASRRGGFEAFF
CDR3 DNA: TGTGCCAGCAGGAGGGGGGGCTTTGAAGCTTTCTTT

D gene: TRBD1
clone size: -
J gene: TRBJ1-2
V gene: TRBV29-1
CDR3 protein: CSAHGQGNKVDGYTF
CDR3 DNA: TGCAGCGCTCACGGACAGGGTAATAAGGTCGACGGCTACACCTTC

D gene: TRBD1
clone size: -
J gene: TRBJ2-3
V gene: TRBV9
CDR3 protein: CASSYGTGADTQYF
CDR3 DNA: TGTGCCAGCAGCTATGGGACAGGGGCTGATACGCAGTATTTT

D gene: -
clone size: many
J gene: TRBJ2-7
V gene: TRBV19
CDR3 protein: CASSIAAQRYEQYF
CDR3 DNA: TGTGCCAGTAGTATAGCGGCACAGCGCTACGAGCAGTACTTC

D gene: -
clone size: -
J gene: TRBJ2-5
V gene: TRBV20-1
CDR3 protein: CSAPGARKETQYF
CDR3 DNA: TGCAGTGCCCCCGGTGCGCGGAAAGAGACCCAGTACTTC

D gene: -
clone size: -
J gene: TRBJ2-5
V gene: TRBV20-1
CDR3 protein: CSARAGKYF
CDR3 DNA: TGCAGTGCTAGAGCAGGGAAGTACTTC

D gene: TRBD1
clone size: few
J gene: TRBJ2-5
V gene: TRBV5-1
CDR3 protein: CASSQYPGQEFQETQYF
CDR3 DNA: TGCGCCAGCAGCCAGTACCCGGGACAGGAATTTCAAGAGACCCAGTACTTC

D gene: -
clone size: -
J gene: TRBJ2-1
V gene: TRBV9
CDR3 protein: CASSESSGIEQFF
CDR3 DNA: TGTGCCAGCAGCGAGTCCTCGGGTATTGAGCAGTTCTTC

D gene: TRBD1
clone size: many
J gene: TRBJ1-2
V gene: TRBV14
CDR3 protein: CASSLGQGKANYGYTF
CDR3 DNA: TGTGCCAGCAGCCTCGGACAGGGGAAGGCTAACTATGGCTACACCTTC

D gene: -
clone size: -
J gene: TRBJ1-5
V gene: TRBV10-3
CDR3 protein: CAIRWRERDPAQHF
CDR3 DNA: TGTGCCATCCGTTGGAGAGAGCGGGATCCGGCCCAGCATTTT

D gene: -
clone size: -
J gene: TRBJ2-7
V gene: TRBV10-3
CDR3 protein: CAISPFSLEGRRQYF
CDR3 DNA: TGTGCCATCAGTCCCTTTAGCTTGGAGGGACGGCGGCAGTACTTC

D gene: TRBD1
clone size: many
J gene: TRBJ2-7
V gene: TRBV5-1
CDR3 protein: CASSLGTGGTYEQYF
CDR3 DNA: TGCGCCAGCAGCTTGGGGACAGGGGGCACCTACGAGCAGTACTTC

D gene: TRBD1
clone size: many
J gene: TRBJ1-6
V gene: TRBV25-1
CDR3 protein: CASSDPGQGRRSPLHF
CDR3 DNA: TGTGCCAGCAGTGACCCCGGACAGGGAAGGAGGTCACCCCTCCACTTT

D gene: -
clone size: many
J gene: TRBJ2-6
V gene: TRBV10-3
CDR3 protein: CASEANVLTF
CDR3 DNA: TGTGCCTCTGAGGCCAACGTCCTGACTTTC

D gene: TRBD2
clone size: -
J gene: TRBJ2-7
V gene: TRBV20-1
CDR3 protein: CSARGGISSYEQYF
CDR3 DNA: TGCAGTGCTAGGGGAGGGATTAGCTCCTACGAGCAGTACTTC

D gene: TRBD1
clone size: -
J gene: TRBJ1-5
V gene: TRBV27
CDR3 protein: CASSRQGRTQPQHF
CDR3 DNA: TGTGCCAGCAGCCGACAGGGGAGGACACAGCCCCAGCATTTT

D gene: -
clone size: -
J gene: TRBJ2-5
V gene: TRBV27
CDR3 protein: CASSLSWQTQETQYF
CDR3 DNA: TGTGCCAGCAGTTTATCGTGGCAGACGCAAGAGACCCAGTACTTC

D gene: TRBD1
clone size: few
J gene: TRBJ1-4
V gene: TRBV30
CDR3 protein: CAGRPGGDEKLFF
CDR3 DNA: TGTGCCGGCCGCCCAGGGGGAGATGAAAAACTGTTTTTT

D gene: TRBD1
clone size: many
J gene: TRBJ1-1
V gene: TRBV20-1
CDR3 protein: CSARAGTGNTEAFF
CDR3 DNA: TGCAGTGCTAGAGCCGGGACAGGAAACACTGAAGCTTTCTTT

D gene: -
clone size: many
J gene: TRBJ1-1
V gene: TRBV6-2/TRBV6-3
CDR3 protein: CAAAQGFTEAFF
CDR3 DNA: TGTGCCGCTGCCCAGGGGTTCACTGAAGCTTTCTTT

D gene: -
clone size: few
J gene: TRBJ2-5
V gene: TRBV2
CDR3 protein: CASSEGQGETQYF
CDR3 DNA: TGTGCCAGCAGTGAAGGGCAGGGGGAGACCCAGTACTTC

D gene: -
clone size: many
J gene: TRBJ2-5
V gene: TRBV7-2
CDR3 protein: CASSLLLDMSKTQYF
CDR3 DNA: TGTGCCAGCAGCTTACTACTGGACATGTCCAAGACCCAGTACTTC

D gene: TRBD2
clone size: many
J gene: TRBJ2-2
V gene: TRBV29-1
CDR3 protein: CSVRPSGRADYGELFF
CDR3 DNA: TGCAGCGTCCGCCCTAGCGGGAGGGCCGATTACGGGGAGCTGTTTTTT